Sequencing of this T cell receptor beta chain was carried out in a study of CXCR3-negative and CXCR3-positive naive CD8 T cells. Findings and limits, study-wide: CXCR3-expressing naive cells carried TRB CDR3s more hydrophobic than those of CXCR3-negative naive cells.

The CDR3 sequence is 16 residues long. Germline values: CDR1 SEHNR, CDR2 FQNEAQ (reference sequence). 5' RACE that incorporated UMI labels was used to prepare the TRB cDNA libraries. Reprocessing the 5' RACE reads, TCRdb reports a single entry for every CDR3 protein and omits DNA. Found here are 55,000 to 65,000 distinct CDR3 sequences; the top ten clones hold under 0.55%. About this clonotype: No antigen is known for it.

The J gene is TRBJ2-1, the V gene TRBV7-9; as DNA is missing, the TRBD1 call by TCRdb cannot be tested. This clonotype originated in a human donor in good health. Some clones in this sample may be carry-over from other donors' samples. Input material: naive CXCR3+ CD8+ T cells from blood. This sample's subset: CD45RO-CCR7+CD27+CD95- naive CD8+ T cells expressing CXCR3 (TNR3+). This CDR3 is CASSYLRDRGGGEQFF.